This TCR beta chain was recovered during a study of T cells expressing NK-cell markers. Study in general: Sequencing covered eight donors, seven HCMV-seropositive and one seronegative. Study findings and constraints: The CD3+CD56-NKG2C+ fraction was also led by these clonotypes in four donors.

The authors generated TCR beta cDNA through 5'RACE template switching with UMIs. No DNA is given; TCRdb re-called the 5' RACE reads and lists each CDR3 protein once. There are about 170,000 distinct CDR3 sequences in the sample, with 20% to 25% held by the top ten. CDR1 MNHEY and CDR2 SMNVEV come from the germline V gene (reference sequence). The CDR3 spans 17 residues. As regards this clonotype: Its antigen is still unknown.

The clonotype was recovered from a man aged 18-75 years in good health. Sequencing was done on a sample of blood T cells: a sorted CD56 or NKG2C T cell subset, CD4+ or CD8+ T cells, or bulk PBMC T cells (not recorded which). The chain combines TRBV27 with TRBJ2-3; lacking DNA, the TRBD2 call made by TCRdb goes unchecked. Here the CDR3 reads CASSLYPRSGDTDTQYF.